This TCR beta chain was found in a study of regulatory T cells in long-lasting Graves disease. The study, taken as a whole, reports: Persistent disease preferred TRBV28, TRBJ1-2 and TRBJ2-5; new disease, TRBV20-1 and TRBJ2-1.

Both iRepertoire HTBI primers and Arm-PCR of CDR3 regions were used to build the TCR beta libraries. TCRdb independently ran MiXCR on the multiplex PCR reads; one entry per CDR3 protein. This table holds about 430,000 distinct CDR3 sequences, roughly 15% found once. The germline V gene has CDR1 SGHRS and CDR2 YFSETQ. The CDR3 extends over 16 amino acids. The ends lost 0 bases at V and 2 bases at J; junction bases unmatched: 6. The time point here: newly diagnosed GD, antithyroid drugs for less than 3 months. The TCR library was made from RNA extracted from PBMCs. Patients were enrolled at an endocrinology department in Xi'an, China. Nine milliliters of peripheral blood went into EDTA tubes. On this clonotype: Its antigen remains unidentified.

This sample also belongs to another study, concerning T cells in Graves' hyperthyroidism and ophthalmopathy. This second report adds: Median prediction lead before ophthalmopathy onset was 5 to 7.5 months with the model.

The sample consisted of peripheral blood mononuclear cells (PBMCs), taken at new diagnosis, from a patient treated with antithyroid drugs. This receptor was identified in a woman in her thirties or forties with Graves disease. This sequence joins TRBV5-1 and TRBJ2-7; TRBD1 aligns across 9 bases. CDR3 region: CASSLGGTGTTYEQYF. CDR3 DNA sequence: TGCGCCAGCAGCTTGGGGGGGACAGGGACCACCTACGAGCAGTACTTC. The full variable domain, completed using reference TRBV5-1 and TRBJ2-7, is KAGVTQTPRYLIKTRGQQVTLSCSPISGHRSVSWYQQTPGQGLQFLFEYFSETQRNKGNFPGRFSGRQFSNSRSEMNVSTLELGDSALYLCASSLGGTGTTYEQYFGPGTRLTVT.